The 17 T cell receptor beta chains listed next were all sequenced from one sample in a study of blood T cell repertoires in COVID-19. Profiling relied on immunoSEQ multiplex PCR, and the TCRdb table lists in-frame clones only, not all of them. The repertoire holds approximately 300,000 clones, with approximately 86% as singletons. The sequenced sample was peripheral blood. These receptors were obtained from a woman aged 45 to 65 with active or convalescent COVID-19.

The rearrangement links TRBV30 to TRBJ1-2; 8 bases agree with TRBD1. Unmatched junction bases numbered 9, after V lost 4 bases and J lost 8 bases. The CDR3 has 13 residues. Germline V gene sequence: CDR1 GTSNPN, CDR2 SVGIG (reference sequence). The DNA for the CDR3 is TGTGCCTGGACCGTACAGGGGGTCGAAGGCTACACCTTC. It yields the protein CAWTVQGVEGYTF.

The chain recombines TRBV7-2 with TRBJ1-1, with a possible D match to TRBD1 (6 bases). This CDR3 has 14 amino acids. Trimming took off 3 bases at V and 1 base at J, with 9 bases between the two ends. Per germline, CDR1 SGHTA and CDR2 FQGNSA. CDR3 DNA: TGTGCCAGCAGCTTTGGGGGCGCGAACACTGAAGCTTTCTTT. This encodes CASSFGGANTEAFF.

This chain uses TRBV2 with TRBJ2-3; D remains unclear. V was pared by 4 bases and J by 3 bases, with 5 bases between. Germline values: CDR1 SNHLY, CDR2 FYNNEI. This CDR3 is built from 12 residues. The CDR3 loop reads CASSGRTDTQYF. The CDR3 coding sequence is TGTGCCAGCAGTGGGAGAACAGATACGCAGTATTTT.

The rearrangement joins TRBV6-5 to TRBJ2-1; 7 bases match TRBD2. V shed 9 bases, J shed 9 bases, and the junction held 11 bases outside the gene matches. CDR3 length: 13 residues. Germline CDR1 reads MNHEY; CDR2 reads SVGAGI. The CDR3: CASSLRRELEQFF. CDR3 coding DNA: TGTGCCAGTAGTCTTCGGCGGGAGCTTGAGCAGTTCTTC.

V usage is TRBV2 and J usage is TRBJ2-7; TRBD1 matches at 7 bases. Germline V CDR1 and CDR2: SNHLY, FYNNEI. With 7 bases clipped from V and 3 bases from J, the junction kept 3 bases outside the gene matches. There are 12 residues in the CDR3. Here the CDR3 reads CASKQGVYEQYF. CDR3 bases: TGTGCCAGCAAGCAGGGGGTCTACGAGCAGTACTTC.

This clone turned up a few times. The chain employs TRBV28 and TRBJ1-2, with 8 nucleotides matching TRBD1. V lost 3 bases to trimming and J lost 4 bases; unmatched junction nucleotides: 16. The CDR3 loop spans 18 amino acids. Looked up from germline, CDR1 is MDHEN and CDR2 is SYDVKM. The CDR3 here is CASSFYGYRDRSGYGYTF. Here the CDR3 DNA reads TGTGCCAGCAGTTTTTACGGCTACCGGGACAGGTCGGGCTATGGCTACACCTTC.

This clone was observed once. The rearrangement joins TRBV9 to TRBJ1-1; D perhaps matches TRBD1 (5 bases). Between the trimmed V and J ends, which lost 0 bases and 1 base, there was a span of 13 bases. Germline V gives CDR1 SGDLS, CDR2 YYNGEE. This CDR3 comprises 16 residues. The CDR3, as DNA: TGTGCCAGCAGCGTAGCAAGGGGCGCATCGAACACTGAAGCTTTCTTT. It specifies CASSVARGASNTEAFF.

V gene TRBV21-1 combines with J gene TRBJ2-7; the D call in the table, TRBD2, was not verified against the DNA. TRBV21-1 is a recognized pseudogene. The CDR3 covers 17 residues. CDR3 sequence reads: CASSKASQQRESYEQYF. The DNA of the CDR3 is TGTGCCAGCAGCAAAGCCTCCCAACAGCGGGAATCCTACGAGCAGTACTTC.

The rearrangement joins TRBV4-1 to TRBJ2-3; 8 positions match TRBD2. The CDR3 has 16 amino acids. V lost 2 bases and J lost 5; bases outside the gene matches: 9. Germline CDR1 is MGHRA and CDR2 is YSYEKL. For the CDR3, the DNA is TGCGCCAGCAGCCAAACAAGCGGGGGCGGGGTAGATACGCAGTATTTT. Protein product: CASSQTSGGGVDTQYF.

This clone was seen more than once but under ten times. The genes are TRBV25-1 and TRBJ1-6, with D possibly matching TRBD1 (6 bases). Trimming cost V 3 bases and J 10 bases, with 13 bases left between them. CDR3 size: 14 residues. Germline assignment: CDR1 MGHDK and CDR2 SYGVNS. CDR3 bases: TGTGCCAGCAGTGACGTACAGGGAGGGTCACCCCTCCACTTT. Translation gives CASSDVQGGSPLHF.

This clone was seen only a few times. The rearrangement joins TRBV5-1 to TRBJ2-1; 9 nucleotides match TRBD2. The germline CDR1 and CDR2 sequences are SGHRS and YFSETQ. The ends lost 1 base at V and 6 bases at J; junction bases unmatched: 8. This CDR3 has 16 residues. CDR3 loop: CASSLSPSGITNEQFF. The CDR3 DNA follows: TGCGCCAGCAGCTTGTCTCCTAGCGGGATCACCAATGAGCAGTTCTTC.

The rearrangement uses TRBV5-1 and TRBJ2-3; unclear D gene. The CDR3 is 12 amino acids. CDR1 is SGHRS and CDR2 is YFSETQ in the germline V gene. Trimming left V 5 bases short and J 0 bases short, with 4 bases between. The CDR3: CASRSSTDTQYF. The CDR3, as DNA: TGCGCCAGCAGGTCTAGCACAGATACGCAGTATTTT.

The table lists this clone with many counts. The gene calls are TRBV9 and TRBJ1-6; D not resolved. V lost 0 bases, J lost 5 bases, and 3 bases lay in between. The CDR3 runs to 13 residues. Germline loops: CDR1 SGDLS, CDR2 YYNGEE. CDR3 in amino acids: CASSVDNNSPLHF. In nucleotides, the CDR3 is TGTGCCAGCAGCGTAGACAATAATTCACCCCTCCACTTT.

This clone has only one observation. This chain joins TRBV7-8 and TRBJ2-3; tentatively, D is TRBD2 (6 bases). The CDR3 sequence is 20 residues long. V was trimmed by 5 bases and J by 0 bases, leaving 27 bases between them. CDR1 SGHVS and CDR2 FQNEAQ come from the germline V gene. CDR3 coding DNA: TGTGCCAGCAGCCCCGCGTGGGAAGCTAGCGACGACCTAAGCACAGATACGCAGTATTTT. Its protein product is CASSPAWEASDDLSTDTQYF.

The chain couples TRBV9 to TRBJ2-1, with 11 nucleotides matching TRBD2. Trimming removed 5 bases from V and 8 bases from J; junction bases left unmatched: 12. The CDR3 extends over 16 amino acids. Germline V gene sequence: CDR1 SGDLS, CDR2 YYNGEE. In nucleotides, the CDR3 is TGTGCCAGCAGATCTACTCTAGCGGGAGGAGTCGATGAGCAGTTCTTC. This codes for CASRSTLAGGVDEQFF. The full variable domain, in which reference TRBV9 and TRBJ2-1 provide the parts outside the CDR3, is DSGVTQTPKHLITATGQRVTLRCSPRSGDLSVYWYQQSLDQGLQFLIQYYNGEERAKGNILERFSAQQFPDLHSELNLSSLELGDSALYFCASRSTLAGGVDEQFFGPGTRLTVL.

The chain has TRBV23-1 and TRBJ1-1, with D perhaps TRBD1 (5 bases). TRBV23-1 is labeled an ORF, and its function is uncertain. The CDR3 has 18 residues. V lost 5 bases and J 0 bases, leaving 22 bases between the germline ends. CDR3 in amino acids: CASSFNKWPGRMNTEAFF. DNA for the CDR3: TGCGCCAGCAGTTTCAATAAATGGCCAGGGAGGATGAACACTGAAGCTTTCTTT.

The CDR3 bases are TGCGCCAGCAGCTTGGGTAGCGGGAGTTTACACAATGAGCAGTTCTTC. Residues: CASSLGSGSLHNEQFF. V is TRBV5-1 and J is TRBJ2-1; 9 nucleotides agree with TRBD2. From germline, CDR1 is SGHRS and CDR2 YFSETQ. The CDR3 consists of 16 residues. The ends lost 0 bases at V and 5 bases at J; junction bases unmatched: 6. Full variable domain (rest looked up from reference TRBV5-1 and TRBJ2-1): KAGVTQTPRYLIKTRGQQVTLSCSPISGHRSVSWYQQTPGQGLQFLFEYFSETQRNKGNFPGRFSGRQFSNSRSEMNVSTLELGDSALYLCASSLGSGSLHNEQFFGPGTRLTVL.